This T cell receptor beta chain appears in the sequencing data of a study of T cell responses to AZD1222 COVID-19 vaccine. General study results and limits: Researchers report vaccine-associated CD4 TCRs spanning spike, with dominance at 160-218 and 743-854.

A few counts support this clone. Its antigen is still unknown. Sequencing was performed with immunoSEQ multiplex PCR; in TCRdb, only in-frame clones are kept and a portion is missing. The table shows 150,000 or so clones, with 92% occurring only once. The receptor was isolated from an adult in good health. Specimen: peripheral blood, collected on day 0 of AZD1222 vaccination.

CDR3 region: CASRKQGAGNTIYF. CDR3 DNA sequence: TGTGCCAGCAGGAAGCAGGGGGCTGGAAACACCATATATTTT. V gene TRBV11-2 combines with J gene TRBJ1-3; the match to TRBD1 covers 7 bases. The ends lost 6 bases at V and 2 bases at J; junction bases unmatched: 4. Germline assignment: CDR1 SGHAT and CDR2 FQNNGV. This CDR3 is built from 14 residues. Full variable domain (outside the CDR3, taken from reference TRBV11-2 and TRBJ1-3): EAGVAQSPRYKIIEKRQSVAFWCNPISGHATLYWYQQILGQGPKLLIQFQNNGVVDDSQLPKDRFSAERLKGVDSTLKIQPAKLEDSAVYLCASRKQGAGNTIYFGEGSWLTVV.